Below are 15 T cell receptor beta chains sequenced from a single sample in a study of lymphopenia after photon versus proton radiotherapy. The assay was immunoSEQ multiplex PCR, and TCRdb's table has in-frame clones only and misses some. Of more than 50,000 clones in the sample, 83% are singletons; the top ten hold around 30%. The sample here was peripheral blood, taken from a patient treated with photon-based radiotherapy. These TCRs come from a man aged 50 to 60 with gastric cancer.

The chain couples TRBV29-1 to TRBJ2-6; 12 bases agree with TRBD1. Germline V CDR1 and CDR2: SQVTM, ANQGSEA. The junction had 5 bases not matched to a gene; V was cut back by 6 bases and J by 2 bases. The CDR3 extends over 16 amino acids. The CDR3 DNA reads as TGCAGCGTCCCCGGGACAGGGGGCGCTGGGGCCAACGTCCTGACTTTC. Amino acids: CSVPGTGGAGANVLTF.

V is TRBV7-9 and J is TRBJ1-4, with 7 bases fitting TRBD1. The CDR3 has 15 amino acids. With V trimmed by 6 bases and J by 6 bases, 10 bases remained unmatched. Germline CDR1 SEHNR, CDR2 FQNEAQ (reference sequence). This CDR3 reads CASRPIQGKDEKLFF. CDR3 nucleotide sequence: TGTGCCAGCAGACCTATACAGGGGAAGGATGAAAAACTGTTTTTT.

The chain links TRBV6-1 to TRBJ2-3; D gene unclear. V was pared by 7 bases and J by 5 bases, with 10 bases between. CDR1 and CDR2 (germline): MNHNS, SASEGT. This CDR3 is 12 amino acids long. The CDR3 region is CASIGVGDTQYF. The CDR3, as DNA: TGTGCCAGCATAGGTGTAGGAGATACGCAGTATTTT.

Here the CDR3 reads CASSSGTGKTYEQYF. The CDR3 DNA follows: TGTGCCAGCAGTTCCGGGACAGGGAAGACCTACGAGCAGTACTTC. The chain carries TRBV6-5 and TRBJ2-7; 9 nucleotides agree with TRBD1. Germline assignment: CDR1 MNHEY and CDR2 SVGAGI. The ends lost 4 bases at V and 2 bases at J; junction bases unmatched: 6. The CDR3 sequence is 15 residues long.

The chain couples TRBV19 to TRBJ1-1; TRBD1 might be the D (6 bases). The CDR3 extends over 13 amino acids. With 3 bases removed from V and 3 bases from J, the gap between germline ends came to 8 bases. Germline V lookup: CDR1 LNHDA, CDR2 SQIVND (reference sequence). The CDR3 DNA is TGTGCCAGTAGTATTGCAGGGGACACTGAAGCTTTCTTT. Protein: CASSIAGDTEAFF.

The chain links TRBV15 to TRBJ2-7; TRBD1 matches 7 bases. Trimming took 3 bases from V and 4 from J; bases not matched to a gene: 3. Germline CDR1 and CDR2: LNHNV and YYDKDF (reference sequence). This CDR3 contains 13 residues. The CDR3 reads CATSSGQAYEQYF. Written as DNA, the CDR3 is TGTGCCACCAGCAGTGGACAGGCGTACGAGCAGTACTTC. Using reference TRBV15 and TRBJ2-7 for the parts outside the CDR3, the full variable domain is DAMVIQNPRYQVTQFGKPVTLSCSQTLNHNVMYWYQQKSSQAPKLLFHYYDKDFNNEADTPDNFQSRRPNTSFCFLDIRSPGLGDTAMYLCATSSGQAYEQYFGPGTRLTVT.

The gene calls are TRBV18 and TRBJ1-1, with D unresolved. Germline assignment: CDR1 KGHSH and CDR2 LQKENI. Trimming cost V 2 bases and J 1 base, with 5 bases left between them. The CDR3 extends over 13 amino acids. The CDR3 loop is CASSPTRNTEAFF. The CDR3, as DNA: TGTGCCAGCTCACCAACAAGGAACACTGAAGCTTTCTTT.

V and J are TRBV18 and TRBJ2-3; possible D gene TRBD1, 5 bases. The V end was cut by 1 base, the J end by 5 bases, with 13 bases between. This CDR3 is 15 amino acids long. Germline CDR1 reads KGHSH; CDR2 reads LQKENI. In DNA form, the CDR3 reads TGTGCCAGCTCACCACGGCCTCAGGGTATAGATACGCAGTATTTT. Translating it yields CASSPRPQGIDTQYF.

The count of this clone is one. The rearrangement joins TRBV6-5 to TRBJ2-1; 7 bases match TRBD2. The germline gives CDR1 MNHEY, CDR2 SVGAGI. The V segment lost 0 bases and the J segment 5 bases; nucleotides outside the gene matches: 4. The CDR3 is 15 amino acids. CDR3 region: CASSYSAGENNEQFF. CDR3 nucleotides: TGTGCCAGCAGTTACTCCGCGGGAGAGAACAATGAGCAGTTCTTC.

The J gene is TRBJ1-4, the V gene TRBV5-6, with TRBD1 as a possible D gene (6 bases). V lost 4 bases to trimming and J lost 0 bases, with 10 bases between them. The CDR3 is 15 amino acids. The germline gives CDR1 SGHDT, CDR2 YYEEEE. The CDR3 nucleotides read TGTGCCAGCAGCCCGGGGGCAGCAACTAATGAAAAACTGTTTTTT. Encoded protein: CASSPGAATNEKLFF.

This clone was seen once. The chain joins TRBV9 to TRBJ2-3; D tentatively fits TRBD1 or TRBD2 (5 bases each). The CDR3 extends over 16 amino acids. Looked up from germline, CDR1 is SGDLS and CDR2 is YYNGEE. V lost 3 bases and J 2 bases, leaving 16 bases between the germline ends. The chain's CDR3 is CASSASPGTPTDTQYF. CDR3 bases: TGTGCCAGCAGCGCATCCCCAGGGACCCCCACAGATACGCAGTATTTT.

The chain recombines TRBV30 with TRBJ1-5, with D maybe TRBD1 (6 bases). Trimming pared 0 bases from V and 3 bases from J, leaving 9 bases between. The CDR3 length is 14 residues. The germline CDR1 and CDR2 sequences are GTSNPN and SVGIG (reference sequence). The CDR3 region has the DNA TGTGCCTGGAGTGTATCAGGGGACAATCAGCCCCAGCATTTT. It specifies CAWSVSGDNQPQHF.

This clone was detected only a few times. The chain recombines TRBV7-9 with TRBJ1-2; D might be TRBD1 (6 bases). The CDR3 is 15 residues long. Trimming left V 10 bases short and J 7 bases short, with 25 bases between. Germline assignment: CDR1 SEHNR and CDR2 FQNEAQ (reference sequence). CDR3 in DNA: TGTGCCACCCCATCCGCACCAGGGGTGCGCGGTGGCTACACCTTC. Translated, it gives CATPSAPGVRGGYTF.

The chain combines TRBV5-1 with TRBJ2-7; perhaps TRBD1 as D (5 bases). Trimming cost V 0 bases and J 5 bases, with 12 bases left between them. From germline, CDR1 is SGHRS and CDR2 YFSETQ. The CDR3 loop spans 14 amino acids. CDR3 amino acids: CASSLVYRSHEQYF. As DNA, the CDR3 is TGCGCCAGCAGCTTGGTTTACAGGTCCCACGAGCAGTACTTC.

This chain uses TRBV7-9 with TRBJ2-1, with D perhaps matching TRBD1 or TRBD2 (6 bases each). The CDR3 has 12 residues. Germline loops: CDR1 SEHNR, CDR2 FQNEAQ (reference sequence). Trimming cost V 1 base and J 10 bases, with 8 bases left between them. The CDR3 spells CASSLEGGEQFF. In DNA form, the CDR3 reads TGTGCCAGCAGCTTAGAAGGGGGGGAGCAGTTCTTC.